This T cell receptor beta chain was identified during a study of CD4 T cell repertoires in COVID-19. No culture step preceded sequencing of the ex vivo isolated memory T cells. Germline V gene sequence: CDR1 MNHNY, CDR2 SVGAGI (reference sequence). This CDR3 has 16 amino acids. Deletions cut 2 bases from V and 0 bases from J, with 11 bases between. As concerns this clone: Its cognate antigen is unknown.

Assay used: immunoSEQ multiplex PCR; TCRdb lists only in-frame clones, some missing. The sample shows around 23,000 clones, roughly 93% of them seen only once. Points from the study as a whole: Two or all three memory subsets shared several highly expanded SARS-CoV-2-reactive clonotypes.

This receptor was taken from a human donor who had COVID-19. The specimen was circulating follicular helper CD4+ T cells (cTfh) from blood, collected before the COVID-19 pandemic. V gene TRBV6-6 combines with J gene TRBJ1-3; tentative D call: TRBD1 (5 bases). Here the CDR3 DNA reads TGTGCCAGCAGTTACCGCCAGGGATCCTCTGGAAACACCATATATTTT. Translating it yields CASSYRQGSSGNTIYF.